The 27 T cell receptor beta chains below were found in one sample sequenced in a study of cytomegalovirus exposure and HLA in healthy donors. The assay was immunoSEQ multiplex PCR, and TCRdb's table has in-frame clones only and misses some. The sample includes over 200,000 clones, around 90% of them seen just once. The sample taken for sequencing was PBMCs. These receptor sequences come from a woman in her thirties in good health and CMV-seronegative.

This chain links TRBV25-1 with TRBJ1-2; TRBD1 aligns across 10 bases. Germline V gene sequence: CDR1 MGHDK, CDR2 SYGVNS. This CDR3 has 15 amino acids. V shed 0 bases and J 8 bases; nucleotides not matched to a gene: 6. CDR3 loop: CASSEYGGQGNGYTF. The CDR3 coding sequence is TGTGCCAGCAGTGAATACGGGGGACAGGGGAACGGCTACACCTTC.

The chain combines TRBV4-3 with TRBJ1-1; D is unresolved. The CDR3 is 13 residues long. Trimming removed 1 base from V and 5 bases from J, with 8 bases in between. Germline CDR1 reads LGHNA; CDR2 reads YSLEER. The CDR3 nucleotides read TGCGCCAGCAGCCAAGGGAAAGGGACTGAAGCTTTCTTT. Amino acid sequence: CASSQGKGTEAFF.

In its sample, this clone was seen once. The chain recombines TRBV6-5 with TRBJ2-5, with D possibly matching TRBD2 (6 bases). V was clipped by 7 bases and J by 3 bases, with 15 bases between them. The germline V gene encodes CDR1 MNHEY and CDR2 SVGAGI. The CDR3 totals 14 residues. The CDR3 DNA reads TGTGCCAGCACTGGAGGGCCGCTCAAAGAGACCCAGTACTTC. Its translation is CASTGGPLKETQYF.

CDR3 nucleotides: TGTGCCAGCAGTTCAGGGACAGGGTTCGGCTACAATGAAAAACTGTTTTTT. Translated: CASSSGTGFGYNEKLFF. The chain couples TRBV28 to TRBJ1-4; 9 bases match TRBD1. V lost 4 bases and J lost 5; bases outside the gene matches: 11. Germline CDR1 and CDR2: MDHEN and SYDVKM. The CDR3 consists of 17 residues.

The sample holds one count of this clone. The V and J genes are TRBV7-8 and TRBJ2-7, with 9 nucleotides matching TRBD2. The CDR3 contains 15 residues. Germline V gene lookup returns CDR1 SGHVS and CDR2 FQNEAQ. The V segment lost 0 bases and the J segment 4 bases; nucleotides outside the gene matches: 4. In nucleotides, the CDR3 is TGTGCCAGCAGCTTAGCAGCGGGAGGACCTTACGAGCAGTACTTC. Translated, it gives CASSLAAGGPYEQYF.

This clone was detected only once. V is TRBV7-9 and J is TRBJ2-7, with 9 positions matching TRBD1. With 5 bases clipped from V and 1 base from J, the junction kept 9 bases outside the gene matches. CDR3 size: 16 residues. The V gene's germline CDR1 is SEHNR and CDR2 FQNEAQ (reference sequence). The CDR3 region is CASSPRQGEVSYEQYF. CDR3 nucleotide sequence: TGTGCCAGCAGCCCCAGACAGGGGGAAGTATCCTACGAGCAGTACTTC.

The gene calls are TRBV27 and TRBJ2-7; no definite D call. V dropped 3 bases and J dropped 5 bases, with 14 bases sitting between them. CDR1 and CDR2 from the germline V gene are MNHEY and SMNVEV (reference sequence). The CDR3 loop spans 14 amino acids. CDR3 region: CASSLVESFNEQYF. DNA for the CDR3: TGTGCCAGCAGTTTGGTAGAATCATTCAACGAGCAGTACTTC.

This clone has just one count. The chain couples TRBV5-1 to TRBJ2-7; the D gene could be TRBD1 or TRBD2 (6 bases each). There are 15 residues in the CDR3. Trimming left V 4 bases short and J 5 bases short, with 19 bases between. The V gene's germline CDR1 is SGHRS and CDR2 YFSETQ. This CDR3 is CASSGSRGAWDEQYF. CDR3 coding DNA: TGCGCCAGCAGCGGGAGTAGGGGGGCCTGGGACGAGCAGTACTTC.

The J gene is TRBJ2-7, the V gene TRBV29-1, with 7 positions matching TRBD2. V was pared by 5 bases and J by 3 bases, with 1 base of the junction left unmatched. The CDR3 runs to 11 residues. Germline CDR1 and CDR2: SQVTM and ANQGSEA. The CDR3 here is CSVSSGYEQYF. CDR3 sequence (DNA): TGCAGCGTTTCTAGCGGCTACGAGCAGTACTTC.

This chain connects TRBV7-3 to TRBJ2-1, with a possible D match to TRBD2 (5 bases). The CDR3 sequence is 13 residues long. Germline V gene lookup returns CDR1 SGHTA and CDR2 FQGTGA. V was shortened by 8 bases and J by 5 bases, with 13 bases between the two germline ends. The CDR3 region is CASSAGNNNEQFF. As DNA, the CDR3 is TGTGCCAGCTCGGCCGGGAATAACAATGAGCAGTTCTTC.

For this clone: Other DNA variants within this sample encode the same CDR3. The chain employs TRBV4-3 and TRBJ2-3; D is undetermined. V lost 3 bases and J 1 base, leaving 5 bases between the germline ends. CDR3 length equals 13 residues. CDR1 and CDR2 (germline): LGHNA, YSLEER. The CDR3, as DNA: TGCGCCAGCAGCCAGGACGGCACAGATACGCAGTATTTT. Amino acid sequence: CASSQDGTDTQYF.

The chain has TRBV14 and TRBJ2-1; D is uncertain. Germline V gene sequence: CDR1 SGHDN, CDR2 FVKESK. Deletions cut 2 bases from V and 3 bases from J, with 11 bases between. There are 15 residues in the CDR3. The CDR3 loop reads CASSQFGGGYNEQFF. The CDR3 nucleotides read TGTGCCAGCAGCCAATTTGGTGGCGGCTACAATGAGCAGTTCTTC. The full variable domain, its missing parts supplied by reference TRBV14 and TRBJ2-1, is EAGVTQFPSHSVIEKGQTVTLRCDPISGHDNLYWYRRVMGKEIKFLLHFVKESKQDESGMPNNRFLAERTGGTYSTLKVQPAELEDSGVYFCASSQFGGGYNEQFFGPGTRLTVL.

The rearrangement uses TRBV11-2 and TRBJ2-7; 16 nucleotides match TRBD2. V shed 0 bases and J 1 base; nucleotides not matched to a gene: 6. The CDR3 has 19 residues. Germline CDR1 SGHAT, CDR2 FQNNGV. The CDR3, as DNA: TGTGCCAGCAGCTTAGAGGGACTAGCGGGAGGGGGTGGATCCTACGAGCAGTACTTC. Amino acids: CASSLEGLAGGGGSYEQYF.

In DNA, the CDR3 is TGTGCCAGCAGCCCCGGGGGGAGCCCCTACGAGCAGTACTTC. Translation gives CASSPGGSPYEQYF. J is TRBJ2-7 and V is TRBV9; TRBD2 agrees at 7 bases. J gave up 2 bases and V 4 bases, and 6 bases lay outside the gene matches. This CDR3 contains 14 residues. Per germline, CDR1 SGDLS and CDR2 YYNGEE.

This chain connects TRBV2 to TRBJ2-5; D is unclear. Trimming removed 5 bases from V and 0 bases from J, with 7 bases in between. This CDR3 region has 13 residues. The germline V gene has CDR1 SNHLY and CDR2 FYNNEI. CDR3 bases: TGTGCCAGCAGTTCAGGCCACCAAGAGACCCAGTACTTC. Encoded protein: CASSSGHQETQYF.

The chain is built from TRBV27 and TRBJ2-1; D call uncertain. The CDR3 sequence is 16 residues long. V lost 2 bases, J lost 7 bases, and 18 bases lay in between. Germline CDR1 MNHEY, CDR2 SMNVEV (reference sequence). For the CDR3, the DNA is TGTGCCAGCAGTTTAAACTCCCTACAGCACCCTAATGAGCAGTTCTTC. This translates into CASSLNSLQHPNEQFF.

The chain recombines TRBV28 with TRBJ2-3; unclear D gene. The germline V and J ends were trimmed by 7 bases and 2 bases, with 10 bases remaining between them. This CDR3 has 13 residues. Germline CDR1 MDHEN, CDR2 SYDVKM. In DNA, the CDR3 is TGTGCCAGCAACGCAGGAGTCACAGATACGCAGTATTTT. Protein product: CASNAGVTDTQYF.

The sample holds one count of this clone. This sequence joins TRBV28 and TRBJ1-2, with D tentatively TRBD1 (6 bases). Germline lookup yields CDR1 MDHEN and CDR2 SYDVKM. Trimming cost V 3 bases and J 2 bases, with 16 bases left between them. The CDR3 contains 16 residues. The CDR3 reads CASSFPLTGRNYGYTF. The CDR3 DNA is TGTGCCAGCAGTTTTCCGCTTACAGGGCGGAACTATGGCTACACCTTC.

The CDR3 region has the DNA TGTGCCAGTATGAGCGGGAGGGCCGAAGATACGCAGTATTTT. Encoded protein: CASMSGRAEDTQYF. This chain uses TRBV6-1 with TRBJ2-3; 10 nucleotides agree with TRBD2. The CDR3 sequence is 14 residues long. Germline V CDR1 and CDR2: MNHNS, SASEGT. Germline trimming cut 9 bases from V and 5 bases from J; bases unmatched to any gene: 8.

The CDR3 DNA sequence: TGTGCCAGCAGTACCTCCAAGGTGATAGGCTATGGCTACACCTTC. Translating gives CASSTSKVIGYGYTF. V usage is TRBV28 and J usage is TRBJ1-2; D unresolved. The CDR3 is 15 residues long. Germline values: CDR1 MDHEN, CDR2 SYDVKM. The ends were cut back, 5 bases at V and 4 bases at J, with 17 bases in the middle.

This chain connects TRBV27 to TRBJ2-1; TRBD2 agrees at 7 bases. Germline V gives CDR1 MNHEY, CDR2 SMNVEV (reference sequence). The CDR3 runs 16 residues. Germline trimming cut 1 base from V and 4 bases from J; bases unmatched to any gene: 7. CDR3 sequence: CASSLFTGGPYNEQFF. Written as DNA, the CDR3 is TGTGCCAGCAGTTTATTTACGGGAGGCCCGTACAATGAGCAGTTCTTC.

V gene TRBV9 combines with J gene TRBJ2-7; a weak D match, TRBD2 (5 bases). Germline loops: CDR1 SGDLS, CDR2 YYNGEE. V was shortened by 4 bases and J by 4 bases, with 18 bases between the two germline ends. The CDR3 runs 15 residues. CDR3 region: CASSFSDFTTYEQYF. Written as DNA, the CDR3 is TGTGCCAGCAGCTTTAGCGACTTTACGACTTACGAGCAGTACTTC.

This clone was seen a few times. This chain connects TRBV6-1 to TRBJ1-5, with D hard to call. The V end lost 6 bases, the J end lost 5 bases, and 17 bases lay between the germline ends. Germline V gene data show CDR1 as MNHNS and CDR2 as SASEGT. This CDR3 region has 15 residues. DNA of the CDR3: TGTGCCAGCAGAGCCGACCCATTCTATTATCAGCCCCAGCATTTT. Amino acid sequence: CASRADPFYYQPQHF.

The chain is built from TRBV9 and TRBJ2-3; D gene uncertain. Germline V gene data show CDR1 as SGDLS and CDR2 as YYNGEE. Trimming stripped 4 bases from V and 5 bases from J, with 20 bases between. The CDR3 is 16 residues long. This chain's CDR3 is CASSPRRGLERDTQYF. CDR3 DNA sequence: TGTGCCAGCAGCCCACGCCGCGGTCTAGAACGAGATACGCAGTATTTT.

The chain is built from TRBV5-6 and TRBJ2-3; D is ambiguous. Germline V gene data show CDR1 as SGHDT and CDR2 as YYEEEE. The V end lost 2 bases, the J end lost 6 bases, and 10 bases lay between the germline ends. The CDR3 is 13 residues long. The CDR3 protein is CASSFSRLDTQYF. The CDR3, as DNA: TGTGCCAGCAGCTTCTCTAGGCTCGATACGCAGTATTTT.

The chain combines TRBV27 with TRBJ1-3; TRBD1 agrees at 8 bases. This CDR3 region has 18 residues. With 6 bases clipped from V and 2 bases from J, the junction kept 15 bases outside the gene matches. Looked up from germline, CDR1 is MNHEY and CDR2 is SMNVEV (reference sequence). CDR3 sequence reads: CASSQFGGRGLTGNTIYF. The CDR3 nucleotides read TGTGCCAGCAGCCAATTCGGCGGCAGGGGGCTTACTGGAAACACCATATATTTT.

The chain joins TRBV28 to TRBJ1-4; D gene unclear. V lost 2 bases, J lost 4 bases, and 8 bases lay in between. The germline V gene has CDR1 MDHEN and CDR2 SYDVKM. The CDR3 totals 14 residues. The CDR3 reads CASSLGWGNEKLFF. CDR3 coding DNA: TGTGCCAGCAGTTTAGGCTGGGGTAATGAAAAACTGTTTTTT.